Presented here are 17 T cell receptor beta chains from one specimen sequenced in a study of Ad26.COV2.S vaccination and SARS-CoV-2 variants. The treatment: some 19 received Ad26.COV2.S at low or high dose, single or two shots; about five received placebo; per-sample allocation not given. Collection of samples fell on day 63 after the first vaccine or placebo injection. Libraries were prepared by immunoSEQ multiplex PCR; TCRdb keeps only in-frame clonotypes and omits some of them. This sample has some 370,000 clones; 83% occur once, and the top ten carry almost 7.5%. This sample comprised peripheral blood, obtained in a trial of Ad26.COV2.S vaccine versus placebo. The receptors originated from a person aged 18-60 years who received the Ad26.COV2.S COVID-19 vaccine or a placebo.

This clone was seen once. The V gene is TRBV27, the J gene TRBJ1-2; the D gene is possibly TRBD1 (6 bases). Germline CDR1 is MNHEY and CDR2 is SMNVEV (reference sequence). Deletions cut 3 bases from V and 6 bases from J, with 11 bases between. The CDR3 contains 13 residues. This chain's CDR3 is CASSFGGADGYTF. CDR3 nucleotides: TGTGCCAGCAGTTTTGGGGGGGCAGATGGCTACACCTTC.

This clone showed up just once. V usage is TRBV30 and J usage is TRBJ1-4, with 7 bases that match TRBD1. Germline V gives CDR1 GTSNPN, CDR2 SVGIG (reference sequence). The CDR3 sequence is 18 residues long. J lost 0 bases, V lost 3 bases, and 13 bases had no gene match. The CDR3 sequence is CAWSVYPGTVATNEKLFF. As DNA, the CDR3 is TGTGCCTGGAGCGTTTACCCCGGGACAGTCGCAACTAATGAAAAACTGTTTTTT.

The chain links TRBV24-1 to TRBJ2-1; 10 bases match TRBD2. The J segment lost 4 bases and the V segment lost 9 bases, leaving 2 bases of the junction unmatched. This CDR3 contains 13 residues. Germline CDR1 and CDR2: KGHDR and SFDVKD. Here the CDR3 reads CATGLADYNEQFF. CDR3 nucleotides: TGTGCCACCGGACTAGCGGATTACAATGAGCAGTTCTTC.

As DNA, the CDR3 is TGCGCCAGCAGCCAAGGCTTGGGTAGGCAGTTCTTC. It translates to CASSQGLGRQFF. The chain is built from TRBV4-3 and TRBJ2-1; D remains ambiguous. The CDR3 spans 12 residues. Germline CDR1 and CDR2: LGHNA and YSLEER. Between the trimmed V and J ends, which lost 1 base and 12 bases, there was a span of 10 bases.

This rearrangement joins TRBV18 to TRBJ1-1; D is unclear. Trimming pared 3 bases from V and 1 base from J, leaving 0 bases between. The germline CDR1 and CDR2 sequences are KGHSH and LQKENI. The CDR3 runs to 11 residues. In nucleotides, the CDR3 is TGTGCCAGCTCACCGAACACTGAAGCTTTCTTT. It translates to CASSPNTEAFF.

On this clone: A read error may be the cause here, since a much bigger clone is one base away. This sequence joins TRBV7-8 and TRBJ1-1; D is undetermined. This CDR3 has 13 amino acids. Per germline, CDR1 SGHVS and CDR2 FQNEAQ. Trimming left V 3 bases short and J 1 base short, with 6 bases between. In nucleotides, the CDR3 is TGTGCCAGCAGCTTTGGTGGGAACACTGAAGCTTTCTTT. This gives the protein CASSFGGNTEAFF.

The V gene is TRBV11-3, the J gene TRBJ2-7; no reliable D call. The CDR3 contains 13 residues. Trimming took off 3 bases at V and 2 bases at J, with 8 bases between the two ends. Germline lookup yields CDR1 SGHNT and CDR2 YENEEA. CDR3 bases: TGTGCCAGCAGCTTCAGACTCGCCTACGAGCAGTACTTC. It yields the protein CASSFRLAYEQYF.

The chain carries TRBV11-2 and TRBJ1-2; D remains unclear. The germline CDR1 and CDR2 sequences are SGHAT and FQNNGV. The germline V and J ends were trimmed by 4 bases and 8 bases, with 23 bases remaining between them. This CDR3 has 16 amino acids. In DNA, the CDR3 is TGTGCCAGCAGCTATTGGGCCAGCCCACCCCATTACGGCTACACCTTC. It is translated as CASSYWASPPHYGYTF.

The chain employs TRBV6-2 or TRBV6-3 and TRBJ1-4; D remains ambiguous. CDR1 MNHEY and CDR2 SVGEGT come from the germline V gene. This CDR3 comprises 14 residues. Trimming took off 6 bases at V and 0 bases at J, with 8 bases between the two ends. The chain's CDR3 is CASSRVATNEKLFF. In DNA, the CDR3 is TGTGCCAGCAGCAGAGTTGCAACTAATGAAAAACTGTTTTTT.

V and J are TRBV5-4 and TRBJ1-1, with a tentative D call TRBD1 (5 bases). The CDR3 contains 14 residues. Germline V lookup: CDR1 SGHNT, CDR2 YYREEE (reference sequence). Trimming removed 3 bases at V and 0 bases at J, with 9 bases between. The CDR3, as DNA: TGTGCCAGCAGCTCCCAGGGACTGAACACTGAAGCTTTCTTT. Protein: CASSSQGLNTEAFF.

The rearrangement joins TRBV9 to TRBJ2-2, with 13 bases fitting TRBD2. This CDR3 comprises 17 residues. Looked up from germline, CDR1 is SGDLS and CDR2 is YYNGEE. Unmatched junction bases numbered 3, after V lost 4 bases and J lost 0 bases. This chain's CDR3 is CASSWTSGGANTGELFF. The DNA of the CDR3 is TGTGCCAGCAGCTGGACTAGCGGGGGAGCGAACACCGGGGAGCTGTTTTTT.

The chain carries TRBV9 and TRBJ1-6; the D gene is possibly TRBD1 (6 bases). Between the trimmed V and J ends, which lost 3 bases and 6 bases, there was a span of 13 bases. The CDR3 is 15 residues long. Germline V gene sequence: CDR1 SGDLS, CDR2 YYNGEE. The CDR3 bases are TGTGCCAGCAGCGCCGGAGGAGGGGGTAATTCACCCCTCCACTTT. This sequence encodes CASSAGGGGNSPLHF.

This chain links TRBV7-9 with TRBJ2-7; TRBD2 matches at 10 bases. Germline CDR1 SEHNR, CDR2 FQNEAQ (reference sequence). V trimming: 4 bases; J trimming: 1 base; junction bases outside the gene matches: 7. The CDR3 covers 16 residues. This CDR3 is CASSSPTSGDSYEQYF. In nucleotides, the CDR3 is TGTGCCAGCAGCTCACCAACTAGCGGGGATTCCTACGAGCAGTACTTC.

This clone appeared a single time. V and J are TRBV24-1 and TRBJ1-2; 12 nucleotides agree with TRBD1. Germline CDR1 KGHDR, CDR2 SFDVKD. With 4 bases clipped from V and 6 bases from J, the junction kept 2 bases outside the gene matches. The CDR3 runs to 14 residues. DNA for the CDR3: TGTGCCACCAGTGACGGGACAGGGGGCGATGGCTACACCTTC. Translated, it gives CATSDGTGGDGYTF.

This clone was detected only a few times. The V call is TRBV5-4, the J call TRBJ1-2; weak D call: TRBD1 (5 bases). This CDR3 is 15 amino acids long. Germline V gene sequence: CDR1 SGHNT, CDR2 YYREEE (reference sequence). V lost 4 bases and J lost 4, with 17 bases in between. The CDR3 DNA sequence: TGTGCCAGCAGCGTCGACAGCGCTCAGCCCTATGGCTACACCTTC. The encoded protein is CASSVDSAQPYGYTF.

The rearrangement uses TRBV12-5 and TRBJ2-1; no definite D call. In germline, CDR1 is LGHNT, CDR2 FRNRAP. Trimming cost V 1 base and J 0 bases, with 13 bases left between them. This CDR3 comprises 17 residues. DNA for the CDR3: TGTGCTAGTGGTTTGGGGAAGACGGTGAGCTCCTACAATGAGCAGTTCTTC. Translating gives CASGLGKTVSSYNEQFF.

The chain couples TRBV4-3 to TRBJ2-3; 8 bases align to TRBD1. CDR1 is LGHNA and CDR2 is YSLEER in the germline V gene. With V trimmed by 1 base and J by 2 bases, 2 bases remained unmatched. This CDR3 has 15 amino acids. CDR3 coding DNA: TGCGCCAGCAGCCAAGGGACAGGGCACACAGATACGCAGTATTTT. Protein: CASSQGTGHTDTQYF.